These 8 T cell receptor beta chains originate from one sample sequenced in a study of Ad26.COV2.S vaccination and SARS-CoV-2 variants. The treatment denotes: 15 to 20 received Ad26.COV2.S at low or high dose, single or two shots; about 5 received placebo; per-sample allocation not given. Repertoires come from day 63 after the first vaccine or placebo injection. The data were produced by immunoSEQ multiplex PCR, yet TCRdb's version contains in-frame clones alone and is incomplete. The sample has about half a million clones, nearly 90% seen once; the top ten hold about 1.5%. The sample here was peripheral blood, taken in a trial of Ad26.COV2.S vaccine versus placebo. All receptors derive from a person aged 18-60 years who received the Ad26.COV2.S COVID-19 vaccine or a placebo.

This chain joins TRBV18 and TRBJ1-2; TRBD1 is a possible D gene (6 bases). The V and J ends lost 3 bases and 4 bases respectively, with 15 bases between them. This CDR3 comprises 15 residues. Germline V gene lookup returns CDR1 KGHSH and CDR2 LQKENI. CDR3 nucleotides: TGTGCCAGCTCACCGAGGACAGATAAGGCCTATGGCTACACCTTC. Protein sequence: CASSPRTDKAYGYTF. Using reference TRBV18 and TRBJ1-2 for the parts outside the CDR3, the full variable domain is NAGVMQNPRHLVRRRGQEARLRCSPMKGHSHVYWYRQLPEEGLKFMVYLQKENIIDESGMPKERFSAEFPKEGPSILRIQQVVRGDSAAYFCASSPRTDKAYGYTFGSGTRLTVV.

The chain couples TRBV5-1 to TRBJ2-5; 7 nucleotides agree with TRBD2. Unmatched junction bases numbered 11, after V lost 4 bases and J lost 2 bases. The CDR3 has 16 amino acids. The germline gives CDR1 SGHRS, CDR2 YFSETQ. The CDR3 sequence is CASSPRLAGSQETQYF. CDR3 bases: TGCGCCAGCAGCCCCCGACTAGCTGGCTCACAAGAGACCCAGTACTTC.

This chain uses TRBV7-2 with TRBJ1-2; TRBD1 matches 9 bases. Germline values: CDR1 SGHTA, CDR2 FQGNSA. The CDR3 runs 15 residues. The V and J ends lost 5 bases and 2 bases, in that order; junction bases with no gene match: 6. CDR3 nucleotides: TGTGCCAGCAGCCTAGGGACAGGGAAAAACTATGGCTACACCTTC. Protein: CASSLGTGKNYGYTF.

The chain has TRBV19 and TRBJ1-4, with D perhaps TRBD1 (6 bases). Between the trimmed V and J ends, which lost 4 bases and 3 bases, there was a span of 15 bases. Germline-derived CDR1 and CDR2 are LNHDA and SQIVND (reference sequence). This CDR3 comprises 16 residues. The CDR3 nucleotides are TGTGCCAGTAGTAGGCCGAGAGGGACATCTAATGAAAAACTGTTTTTT. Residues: CASSRPRGTSNEKLFF.

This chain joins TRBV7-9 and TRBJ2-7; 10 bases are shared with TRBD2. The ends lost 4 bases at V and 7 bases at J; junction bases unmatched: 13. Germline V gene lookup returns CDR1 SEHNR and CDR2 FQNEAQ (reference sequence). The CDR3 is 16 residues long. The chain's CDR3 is CASSSLAGKTHREQYF. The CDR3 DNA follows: TGTGCCAGCAGCTCACTAGCGGGGAAAACCCATCGGGAGCAGTACTTC.

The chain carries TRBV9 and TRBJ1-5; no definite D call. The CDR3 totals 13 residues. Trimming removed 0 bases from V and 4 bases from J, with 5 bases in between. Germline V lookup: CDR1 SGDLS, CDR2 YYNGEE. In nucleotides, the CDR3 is TGTGCCAGCAGCGTAGACGTAAATCAGCCCCAGCATTTT. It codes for CASSVDVNQPQHF.

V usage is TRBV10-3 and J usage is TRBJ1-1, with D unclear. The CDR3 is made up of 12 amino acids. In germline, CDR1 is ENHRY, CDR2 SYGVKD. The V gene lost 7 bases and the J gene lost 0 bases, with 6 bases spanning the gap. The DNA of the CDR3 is TGTGCCATCAAAGGCTTGAACACTGAAGCTTTCTTT. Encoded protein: CAIKGLNTEAFF.

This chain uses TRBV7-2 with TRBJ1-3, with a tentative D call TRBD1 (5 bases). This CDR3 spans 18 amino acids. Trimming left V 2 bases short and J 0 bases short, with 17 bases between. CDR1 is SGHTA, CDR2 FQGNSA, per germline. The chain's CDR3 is CASSLNSISGSSGNTIYF. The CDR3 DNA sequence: TGTGCCAGCAGCTTAAATAGTATTTCAGGGAGCTCTGGAAACACCATATATTTT.